The 9 T cell receptor beta chains below were found in one sample sequenced in a study of blood T cells in healthy people across ages. Primed by a sample-barcoded 5' primer and a J-beta primer mix, a second PCR proceeded for about 7 to 11 cycles. TCRdb reprocessed the 5' RACE reads with MiXCR, giving one entry per CDR3 protein. The repertoire holds 1,800,000 or so distinct CDR3 sequences, with around 40% as singletons. The material sequenced was blood. The receptor source for this set is a human donor in good health.

This clonotype showed up just a few times. The chain is built from TRBV10-3 and TRBJ1-2; D is ambiguous. Germline V CDR1 and CDR2: ENHRY, SYGVKD. The CDR3 has 13 amino acids. Between the trimmed V and J ends, which lost 1 base and 4 bases, there was a span of 7 bases. CDR3 protein: CAISELGFYGYTF. The DNA for the CDR3 is TGTGCCATCAGTGAGTTGGGGTTCTATGGCTACACCTTC.

This clonotype appeared a few times. This chain uses TRBV19 with TRBJ2-2, with 8 positions matching TRBD1. This CDR3 has 16 residues. Germline CDR1 reads LNHDA; CDR2 reads SQIVND (reference sequence). V dropped 7 bases and J dropped 4; count of bases not matched to a gene: 11. This chain's CDR3 is CASNFGRGLSTGELFF. The CDR3 DNA sequence: TGTGCCAGTAACTTTGGCAGGGGGCTGAGCACCGGGGAGCTGTTTTTT.

The V and J genes are TRBV20-1 and TRBJ2-1, with 9 bases fitting TRBD2. CDR3 size: 15 residues. The V and J ends lost 2 bases and 8 bases, in that order; junction bases with no gene match: 10. CDR1 DFQATT and CDR2 SNEGSKA come from the germline V gene (reference sequence). The CDR3 bases are TGCAGTGCTAGACCCCTGAGCGGGGGGTTACATGAGCAGTTCTTC. Encoded protein: CSARPLSGGLHEQFF.

The chain employs TRBV5-1 and TRBJ2-3; D gene unclear. Looked up from germline, CDR1 is SGHRS and CDR2 is YFSETQ. Between the trimmed V and J ends, which lost 0 bases and 3 bases, there was a span of 5 bases. The CDR3 runs to 13 residues. The CDR3 protein is CASSLVETDTQYF. The DNA for the CDR3 is TGCGCCAGCAGCTTGGTCGAGACAGATACGCAGTATTTT.

CDR3 DNA: TGTGCCAGCAGTAGGGGTTCCCGCACCTACAATGAGCAGTTCTTC. Its protein is CASSRGSRTYNEQFF. The J gene is TRBJ2-1, the V gene TRBV6-5; possibly TRBD1 for D (5 bases). The CDR3 covers 15 residues. Trimming took off 5 bases at V and 2 bases at J, with 13 bases between the two ends. From germline, CDR1 is MNHEY and CDR2 SVGAGI.

The genes are TRBV5-4 and TRBJ2-3; 9 bases match TRBD2. Looked up from germline, CDR1 is SGHNT and CDR2 is YYREEE (reference sequence). The CDR3 is made up of 16 amino acids. Trimming took 4 bases from V and 4 from J; bases not matched to a gene: 10. The CDR3 is CASSDSSGVVPDTQYF. DNA of the CDR3: TGTGCCAGCAGCGATTCTAGCGGGGTTGTCCCAGATACGCAGTATTTT.

In its sample, this clonotype was seen many times. The chain is built from TRBV27 and TRBJ2-1; D is undetermined. Germline-derived CDR1 and CDR2 are MNHEY and SMNVEV (reference sequence). The CDR3 has 13 residues. V was clipped by 3 bases and J by 5 bases, with 8 bases between them. The CDR3: CASSFKPDNEQFF. DNA of the CDR3: TGTGCCAGCAGTTTTAAACCCGACAATGAGCAGTTCTTC.

This rearrangement joins TRBV10-3 to TRBJ1-6; D may be TRBD1 (6 bases). This CDR3 is built from 14 residues. The germline gives CDR1 ENHRY, CDR2 SYGVKD. Trimming left V 2 bases short and J 7 bases short, with 9 bases between. The CDR3 nucleotides read TGTGCCATCAGTGAGACGGACAGAAATTCACCCCTCCACTTT. Protein product: CAISETDRNSPLHF.

This clonotype was counted a few times. The rearrangement joins TRBV11-2 to TRBJ2-1, with 8 bases that match TRBD1. Looked up from germline, CDR1 is SGHAT and CDR2 is FQNNGV. Germline trimming cut 5 bases from V and 6 bases from J; bases unmatched to any gene: 9. This CDR3 comprises 15 residues. CDR3 sequence reads: CASSLGQGVRNEQFF. The CDR3 DNA sequence: TGTGCCAGCAGCCTCGGACAGGGTGTTCGCAATGAGCAGTTCTTC.